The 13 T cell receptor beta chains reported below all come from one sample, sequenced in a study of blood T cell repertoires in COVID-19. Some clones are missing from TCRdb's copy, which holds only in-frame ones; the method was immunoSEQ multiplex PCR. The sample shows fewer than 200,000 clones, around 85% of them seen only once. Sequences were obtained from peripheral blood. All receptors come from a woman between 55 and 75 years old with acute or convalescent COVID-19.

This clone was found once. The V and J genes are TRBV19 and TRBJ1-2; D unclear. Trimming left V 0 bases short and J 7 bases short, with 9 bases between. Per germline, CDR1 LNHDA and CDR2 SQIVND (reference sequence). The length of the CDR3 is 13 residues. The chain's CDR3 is CASSIDSRGGYTF. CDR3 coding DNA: TGTGCCAGTAGTATAGATTCCCGCGGTGGCTACACCTTC.

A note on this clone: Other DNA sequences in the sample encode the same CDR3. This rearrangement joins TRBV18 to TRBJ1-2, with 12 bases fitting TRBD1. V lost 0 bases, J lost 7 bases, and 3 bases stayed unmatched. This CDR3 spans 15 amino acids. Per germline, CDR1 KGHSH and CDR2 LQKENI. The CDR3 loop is CASSPPGQGARGYTF. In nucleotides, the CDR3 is TGTGCCAGCTCACCACCGGGACAGGGGGCTCGTGGCTACACCTTC.

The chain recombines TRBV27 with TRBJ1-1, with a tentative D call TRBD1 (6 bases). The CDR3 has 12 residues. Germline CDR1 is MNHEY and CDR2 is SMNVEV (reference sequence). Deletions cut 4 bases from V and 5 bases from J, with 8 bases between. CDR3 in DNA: TGTGCCAGCAGTTCCGGACAGACTGAAGCTTTCTTT. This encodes CASSSGQTEAFF.

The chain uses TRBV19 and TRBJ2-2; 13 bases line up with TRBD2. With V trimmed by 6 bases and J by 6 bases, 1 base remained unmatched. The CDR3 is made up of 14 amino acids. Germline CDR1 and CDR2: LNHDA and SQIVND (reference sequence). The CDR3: CASRLAGGPGELFF. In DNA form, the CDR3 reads TGTGCCAGTAGACTAGCGGGAGGGCCCGGGGAGCTGTTTTTT. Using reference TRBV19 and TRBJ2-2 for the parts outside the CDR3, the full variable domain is DGGITQSPKYLFRKEGQNVTLSCEQNLNHDAMYWYRQDPGQGLRLIYYSQIVNDFQKGDIAEGYSVSREKKESFPLTVTSAQKNPTAFYLCASRLAGGPGELFFGEGSRLTVL.

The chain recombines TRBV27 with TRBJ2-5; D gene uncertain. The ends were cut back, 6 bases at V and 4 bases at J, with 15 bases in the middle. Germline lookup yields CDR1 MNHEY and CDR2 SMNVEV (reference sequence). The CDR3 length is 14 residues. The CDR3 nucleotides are TGTGCCAGCAGCCACGGTCTGATTGGAGAGACCCAGTACTTC. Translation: CASSHGLIGETQYF.

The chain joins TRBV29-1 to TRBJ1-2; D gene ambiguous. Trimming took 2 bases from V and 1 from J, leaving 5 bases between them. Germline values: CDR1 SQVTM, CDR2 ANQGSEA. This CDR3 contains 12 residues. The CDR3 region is CSVETGNYGYTF. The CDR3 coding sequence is TGCAGCGTTGAAACGGGTAACTATGGCTACACCTTC.

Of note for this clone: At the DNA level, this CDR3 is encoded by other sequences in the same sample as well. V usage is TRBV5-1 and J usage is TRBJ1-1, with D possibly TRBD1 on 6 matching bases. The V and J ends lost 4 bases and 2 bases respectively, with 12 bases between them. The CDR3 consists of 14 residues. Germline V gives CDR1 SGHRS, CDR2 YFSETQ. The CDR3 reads CASSLGHPNTEAFF. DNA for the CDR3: TGCGCCAGCAGCCTGGGACATCCTAACACTGAAGCTTTCTTT.

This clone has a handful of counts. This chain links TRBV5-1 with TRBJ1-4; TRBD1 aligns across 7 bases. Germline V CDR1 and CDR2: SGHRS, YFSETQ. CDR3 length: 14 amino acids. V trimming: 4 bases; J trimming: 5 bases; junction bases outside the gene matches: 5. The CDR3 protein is CASSGGTANEKLFF. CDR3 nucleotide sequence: TGCGCCAGCAGCGGAGGGACAGCAAATGAAAAACTGTTTTTT.

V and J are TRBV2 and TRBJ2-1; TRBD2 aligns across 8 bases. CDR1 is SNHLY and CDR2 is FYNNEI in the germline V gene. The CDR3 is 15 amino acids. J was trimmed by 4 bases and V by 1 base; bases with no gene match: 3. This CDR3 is CASSEVPGGYNEQFF. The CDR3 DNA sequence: TGTGCCAGCAGTGAAGTCCCGGGAGGGTACAATGAGCAGTTCTTC.

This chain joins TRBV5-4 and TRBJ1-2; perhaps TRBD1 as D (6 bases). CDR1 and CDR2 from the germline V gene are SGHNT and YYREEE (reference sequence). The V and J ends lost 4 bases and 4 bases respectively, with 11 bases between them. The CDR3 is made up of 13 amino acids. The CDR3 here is CASSPGQPYGYTF. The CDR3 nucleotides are TGTGCCAGCAGCCCAGGACAGCCCTATGGCTACACCTTC.

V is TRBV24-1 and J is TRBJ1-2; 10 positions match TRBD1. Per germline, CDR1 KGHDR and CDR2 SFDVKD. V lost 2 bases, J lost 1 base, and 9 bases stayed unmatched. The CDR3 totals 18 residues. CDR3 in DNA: TGTGCCACCAGTGATTCCCGGGACAGGGGAGGCGGTAACTATGGCTACACCTTC. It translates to CATSDSRDRGGGNYGYTF.

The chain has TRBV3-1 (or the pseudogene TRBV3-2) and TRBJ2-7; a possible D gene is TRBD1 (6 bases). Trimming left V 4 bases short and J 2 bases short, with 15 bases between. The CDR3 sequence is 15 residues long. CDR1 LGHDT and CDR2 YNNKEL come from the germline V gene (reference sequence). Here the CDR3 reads CASSPMITGPYEQYF. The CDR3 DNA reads TGTGCCAGCAGCCCAATGATAACAGGGCCCTACGAGCAGTACTTC.

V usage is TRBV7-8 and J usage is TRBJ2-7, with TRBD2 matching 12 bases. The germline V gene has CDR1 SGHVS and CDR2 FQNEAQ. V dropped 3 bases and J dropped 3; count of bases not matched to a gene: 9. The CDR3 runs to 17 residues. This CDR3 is CASSFPSLAGGFYEQYF. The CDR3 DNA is TGTGCCAGCAGCTTCCCATCACTAGCGGGAGGATTCTACGAGCAGTACTTC.